Included here is one T cell receptor beta chain sequence, with context. No antigen is known for it. The sample comes from a study of human T cells and chemical hapten exposure. V lost 9 bases and J lost 6, with 21 bases in between. Germline V gene lookup returns CDR1 MNHEY and CDR2 SMNVEV (reference sequence). This CDR3 has 14 amino acids. Each CDR3 protein gets one entry after TCRdb re-called the RACE reads with MiXCR. Among over 100,000 distinct CDR3 sequences listed, around 11% were seen once. Noted time point: patch test 3, about 24 weeks after DPC sensitization. The treatment: therapeutic diphenylcyclopropenone sensitization with weekly scalp DPC. Regarding the study as a whole: Higher patch test scores went with higher counts of PT1 expanded TCRs.

The rearrangement links TRBV27 to TRBJ2-7; weak D call: TRBD1 (7 bases). The receptor's source is a woman in her 50s with alopecia areata. Some clones in this sample may be carry-over from other donors' samples. The specimen was whole blood, collected in connection with sensitization to the hapten diphenylcyclopropenone (DPC). The CDR3, as DNA: TGTGCCAGTCGGAGGGGGACAGCTCCCGGCGAGCAGTACTTC. The encoded protein is CASRRGTAPGEQYF.